Presented here are 9 T cell receptor beta chains from one specimen sequenced in a study of neurological immune-mediated disorders. One entry per CDR3 protein, called by TCRdb with MiXCR from the 5' RACE reads. The table shows around 60,000 distinct CDR3 sequences, with approximately 3.1% occurring only once. Sequenced input: PBMCs. These receptors were taken from a woman aged 55 to 70 with multiple sclerosis.

At least ten counts were recorded for this clonotype. The chain has TRBV5-1 and TRBJ2-1, with a weak D call TRBD1 (5 bases). CDR3 length equals 14 residues. Germline-derived CDR1 and CDR2 are SGHRS and YFSETQ. Trimming stripped 1 base from V and 0 bases from J, with 5 bases between. DNA for the CDR3: TGCGCCAGCAGCTTGCAGGGCTCCTACAATGAGCAGTTCTTC. This sequence encodes CASSLQGSYNEQFF.

This clonotype was observed a handful of times. V gene TRBV20-1 combines with J gene TRBJ1-4, with D possibly TRBD1 on 5 matching bases. The germline V gene encodes CDR1 DFQATT and CDR2 SNEGSKA (reference sequence). The CDR3 covers 14 residues. The ends were cut back, 5 bases at V and 8 bases at J, with 18 bases in the middle. CDR3 in DNA: TGCAGTGCTCGCACCGCTGGACACCCCGAAAAACTGTTTTTT. Translation: CSARTAGHPEKLFF.

The sample holds many counts of this clonotype. This chain joins TRBV20-1 and TRBJ2-3; D call uncertain. Germline V gene data show CDR1 as DFQATT and CDR2 as SNEGSKA (reference sequence). The V and J ends lost 5 bases and 0 bases respectively, with 9 bases between them. The CDR3 loop spans 13 amino acids. In nucleotides, the CDR3 is TGCAGTGCTCTTACTTCTAGCACAGATACGCAGTATTTT. Protein sequence: CSALTSSTDTQYF.

This clonotype was found many times. The chain links TRBV7-3 to TRBJ2-3; 8 bases map to TRBD1. The CDR3 has 15 residues. CDR1 is SGHTA and CDR2 is FQGTGA in the germline V gene. Trimming cost V 5 bases and J 3 bases; bases outside gene matches: 7. The DNA for the CDR3 is TGTGCCAGCAGCCAGGACAGGGTGACAACAGATACGCAGTATTTT. Translated, it gives CASSQDRVTTDTQYF.

This clonotype was observed many times. The chain is built from TRBV27 and TRBJ1-5, with 7 bases that match TRBD1. Germline-derived CDR1 and CDR2 are MNHEY and SMNVEV (reference sequence). The CDR3 has 16 residues. The junction had 16 bases not matched to a gene; V was cut back by 9 bases and J by 5 bases. CDR3 bases: TGTGCCAGTAAGAGGTGGGCAGGGGGAACTCATCAGCCCCAGCATTTT. Residues: CASKRWAGGTHQPQHF.

This clonotype was recorded many times. The genes are TRBV10-3 and TRBJ2-4, with TRBD2 as a possible D gene (5 bases). The CDR3 totals 20 residues. The germline V and J ends were trimmed by 0 bases and 0 bases, with 21 bases remaining between them. In germline, CDR1 is ENHRY, CDR2 SYGVKD. The CDR3 sequence: CAISESGVSLEAIAKNIQYF. The CDR3 DNA reads TGTGCCATCAGTGAGTCAGGAGTTTCTCTGGAGGCTATAGCCAAAAACATTCAGTACTTC.

This clonotype was seen repeatedly, ten times or more. For the CDR3, the DNA is TGTGCCAGCAGTTGGAATGAAAAACTGTTTTTT. Translating gives CASSWNEKLFF. V and J are TRBV28 and TRBJ1-4, with unresolved D. Trimming pared 4 bases from V and 5 bases from J, leaving 2 bases between. CDR1 and CDR2 from the germline V gene are MDHEN and SYDVKM. The CDR3 is made up of 11 amino acids.

The table lists this clonotype with many counts. This chain links TRBV20-1 with TRBJ1-1; D ambiguous. V lost 2 bases, J lost 0 bases, and 10 bases lay in between. Germline CDR1 is DFQATT and CDR2 is SNEGSKA (reference sequence). CDR3 length: 14 residues. Here the CDR3 DNA reads TGCAGTGCTAGACGCACAGTCCTGAACACTGAAGCTTTCTTT. It codes for CSARRTVLNTEAFF.

This clonotype was detected many times. One end of the junction fails to match germline, which may point to a read error. The chain carries TRBV11-3 and TRBJ2-1; a possible D gene is TRBD1 (6 bases). CDR3 length: 12 amino acids. Germline V lookup: CDR1 SGHNT, CDR2 YENEEA. CDR3 nucleotides: TGTGCCAGCAGCTTAGGGGACAACGAGCAGTTCTTC. This sequence encodes CASSLGDNEQFF.